This passage covers 24 T cell receptor beta chains from one sample sequenced in a study of blood T cell repertoires in COVID-19. Using immunoSEQ multiplex PCR, the repertoire was profiled, and TCRdb retains in-frame clones only, with some absent. Counted here are some 210,000 clones, just under 85% occurring once; the ten biggest clones make up roughly 5%. Sequenced: peripheral blood. The receptors were sampled from a woman aged 70-85 years with active or convalescent COVID-19.

Comments on this clone: Other DNA sequences from this sample encode an identical CDR3 as well. The chain combines TRBV9 with TRBJ2-2, with D maybe TRBD2 (6 bases). V gave up 0 bases and J gave up 0 bases, with 9 bases separating them. Per germline, CDR1 SGDLS and CDR2 YYNGEE. CDR3 size: 16 residues. CDR3 sequence (DNA): TGTGCCAGCAGCGTAGTGGCGGGATCGAACACCGGGGAGCTGTTTTTT. This codes for CASSVVAGSNTGELFF.

This chain joins TRBV7-9 and TRBJ1-6; tentatively, D is TRBD1 (5 bases). This CDR3 has 14 residues. The V end lost 5 bases, the J end lost 9 bases, and 14 bases lay between the germline ends. Germline CDR1 SEHNR, CDR2 FQNEAQ (reference sequence). CDR3 coding DNA: TGTGCCAGCAGCGCCAAGGGCAGGGTTTCACCCCTCCACTTT. Residues: CASSAKGRVSPLHF.

The V call is TRBV5-1, the J call TRBJ2-2; the match to TRBD2 covers 8 bases. Germline CDR1 is SGHRS and CDR2 is YFSETQ. The CDR3 covers 16 residues. With 6 bases clipped from V and 5 bases from J, the junction kept 12 bases outside the gene matches. This CDR3 is CASKTLGGESTGELFF. The CDR3 nucleotides are TGCGCCAGCAAAACACTCGGGGGGGAATCAACCGGGGAGCTGTTTTTT.

This sequence joins TRBV5-1 and TRBJ2-5; D call uncertain. The CDR3 is 15 amino acids. Trimming left V 3 bases short and J 1 base short, with 13 bases between. Looked up from germline, CDR1 is SGHRS and CDR2 is YFSETQ. For the CDR3, the DNA is TGCGCCAGCAGCTCAGATAGCCCAATCCAAGAGACCCAGTACTTC. Protein product: CASSSDSPIQETQYF.

The V gene is TRBV10-2, the J gene TRBJ1-1, with D hard to call. V was pared by 3 bases and J by 0 bases, with 5 bases between. Germline-derived CDR1 and CDR2 are WSHSY and SAAADI. The CDR3 sequence is 13 residues long. CDR3 nucleotides: TGCGCCAGCAGTGACAGAATGAACACTGAAGCTTTCTTT. It encodes CASSDRMNTEAFF.

In this sample, this clone turned up once. The CDR3 is CSASPDRARPTPSNYGYTF. As DNA, the CDR3 is TGCAGTGCTAGTCCGGACAGGGCCCGTCCGACCCCTTCTAACTATGGCTACACCTTC. The chain uses TRBV20-1 and TRBJ1-2; TRBD1 aligns across 8 bases. Germline V CDR1 and CDR2: DFQATT, SNEGSKA (reference sequence). The CDR3 totals 19 residues. With 3 bases clipped from V and 0 bases from J, the junction kept 18 bases outside the gene matches.

The chain recombines TRBV28 with TRBJ1-6; 8 positions agree with TRBD1. With V trimmed by 5 bases and J by 9 bases, 12 bases remained unmatched. The germline gives CDR1 MDHEN, CDR2 SYDVKM. The CDR3 totals 16 residues. CDR3 in amino acids: CASSPSDRGGSSPLHF. The DNA of the CDR3 is TGTGCCAGCAGTCCAAGCGACAGGGGAGGTAGTTCACCCCTCCACTTT. Drawing the rest from reference TRBV28 and TRBJ1-6, the complete variable domain is DVKVTQSSRYLVKRTGEKVFLECVQDMDHENMFWYRQDPGLGLRLIYFSYDVKMKEKGDIPEGYSVSREKKERFSLILESASTNQTSMYLCASSPSDRGGSSPLHFGNGTRLTVT.

The genes are TRBV3-1 (or the pseudogene TRBV3-2) and TRBJ2-1, with 14 bases lining up with TRBD2. This CDR3 has 17 residues. The trim removed 3 bases at V and 9 bases at J, leaving 10 bases unmatched. Per the germline V gene, CDR1 is LGHDT and CDR2 is YNNKEL (reference sequence). The CDR3 region is CASSHPTGLAGVIEQFF. Written as DNA, the CDR3 is TGTGCCAGCAGCCATCCCACGGGACTAGCGGGAGTTATTGAGCAGTTCTTC.

CDR3 sequence (DNA): TGTGCCAGCAGCTTAGTGCGGCAGCGGGACTCCTACAATGAGCAGTTCTTC. It yields the protein CASSLVRQRDSYNEQFF. The chain carries TRBV7-9 and TRBJ2-1; 7 nucleotides line up with TRBD2. CDR3 length: 17 residues. The ends lost 1 base at V and 0 bases at J; junction bases unmatched: 6. CDR1 is SEHNR, CDR2 FQNEAQ, per germline (reference sequence).

For the CDR3, the DNA is TGTGCCAGCAGCTCGCGGGTCGAATCACCCCTCCACTTT. Translated: CASSSRVESPLHF. The rearrangement uses TRBV5-4 and TRBJ1-6; D call uncertain. This CDR3 has 13 amino acids. V was pared by 3 bases and J by 10 bases, with 11 bases between. The V gene's germline CDR1 is SGHNT and CDR2 YYREEE (reference sequence).

CDR3: CASSFTSGRMREQFF. DNA of the CDR3: TGTGCCAGCAGCTTTACTAGCGGGAGGATGCGTGAGCAGTTCTTC. V gene TRBV11-2 combines with J gene TRBJ2-1, with 12 positions matching TRBD2. Germline V gene data show CDR1 as SGHAT and CDR2 as FQNNGV. The ends lost 3 bases at V and 9 bases at J; junction bases unmatched: 6. The CDR3 totals 15 residues.

This clone was counted a single time. V is TRBV25-1 and J is TRBJ2-2; D call uncertain. Germline V lookup: CDR1 MGHDK, CDR2 SYGVNS. Trimming took 1 base from V and 6 from J, leaving 3 bases between them. This CDR3 has 12 amino acids. CDR3 loop: CASSESAGELFF. Written as DNA, the CDR3 is TGTGCCAGCAGTGAATCAGCCGGGGAGCTGTTTTTT.

The J gene is TRBJ1-5, the V gene TRBV10-2; the match to TRBD1 covers 9 bases. V was clipped by 2 bases and J by 0 bases; unmatched bases: 5. Per germline, CDR1 WSHSY and CDR2 SAAADI. The CDR3 is 17 residues long. The CDR3 nucleotides are TGCGCCAGCAGTGAGGGGACAGGGTACCATAGCAATCAGCCCCAGCATTTT. Its protein is CASSEGTGYHSNQPQHF.

The chain employs TRBV11-2 and TRBJ2-1; 7 nucleotides match TRBD1. The CDR3 spans 16 residues. J lost 2 bases, V lost 4 bases, and 8 bases had no gene match. Germline V gene data show CDR1 as SGHAT and CDR2 as FQNNGV. This CDR3 reads CASSSPRGTAYNEQFF. CDR3 bases: TGTGCCAGCAGCTCCCCTCGTGGGACAGCCTACAATGAGCAGTTCTTC. Supplemented by reference TRBV11-2 and TRBJ2-1, the full variable domain reads EAGVAQSPRYKIIEKRQSVAFWCNPISGHATLYWYQQILGQGPKLLIQFQNNGVVDDSQLPKDRFSAERLKGVDSTLKIQPAKLEDSAVYLCASSSPRGTAYNEQFFGPGTRLTVL.

V usage is TRBV2 and J usage is TRBJ1-3; D remains unclear. CDR3 length equals 13 residues. The V and J ends lost 8 bases and 7 bases respectively, with 15 bases between them. CDR1 is SNHLY, CDR2 FYNNEI, per germline. The CDR3 spells CASCQGRGNTIYF. CDR3 in DNA: TGTGCCAGCTGCCAAGGGAGAGGCAACACCATATATTTT.

This clone has a single count. The chain has TRBV5-1 and TRBJ1-2; 9 positions match TRBD1. Germline V gene data show CDR1 as SGHRS and CDR2 as YFSETQ. CDR3 length: 16 residues. V lost 4 bases, J lost 6 bases, and 13 bases stayed unmatched. CDR3 protein: CASSPGPGTGKDGYTF. DNA of the CDR3: TGCGCCAGCAGCCCAGGGCCCGGGACAGGGAAGGATGGCTACACCTTC.

The gene calls are TRBV5-1 and TRBJ2-5, with a tentative D call TRBD2 (6 bases). In germline, CDR1 is SGHRS, CDR2 YFSETQ. V shed 4 bases and J shed 5 bases, with 24 bases lying between them. This CDR3 region has 17 residues. The CDR3 DNA follows: TGCGCCAGCAGCCCCGGACCGACCGGGATGAGCGGGGAGACCCAGTACTTC. Translated: CASSPGPTGMSGETQYF. The variable domain in full, with the rest retrieved from reference TRBV5-1 and TRBJ2-5, is KAGVTQTPRYLIKTRGQQVTLSCSPISGHRSVSWYQQTPGQGLQFLFEYFSETQRNKGNFPGRFSGRQFSNSRSEMNVSTLELGDSALYLCASSPGPTGMSGETQYFGPGTRLLVL.

The V gene is TRBV4-1, the J gene TRBJ2-3; D uncertain. The V gene's germline CDR1 is MGHRA and CDR2 YSYEKL. The CDR3 spans 14 residues. The V end was cut by 4 bases, the J end by 4 bases, with 12 bases between. CDR3 in DNA: TGCGCCAGCAGCCCACGAGAAAAAGCAGATACGCAGTATTTT. Protein sequence: CASSPREKADTQYF.

The V gene is TRBV7-9, the J gene TRBJ1-2; 8 bases are a match to TRBD1. CDR3 length: 16 residues. Germline values: CDR1 SEHNR, CDR2 FQNEAQ (reference sequence). V shed 2 bases and J 4 bases; nucleotides not matched to a gene: 9. The CDR3 here is CASSLFPGQGSYGYTF. The CDR3 DNA reads TGTGCCAGCAGCTTATTCCCCGGACAGGGTAGCTATGGCTACACCTTC. Based on the CDR3 plus reference TRBV7-9 and TRBJ1-2, the full variable domain is DTGVSQNPRHKITKRGQNVTFRCDPISEHNRLYWYRQTLGQGPEFLTYFQNEAQLEKSRLLSDRFSAERPKGSFSTLEIQRTEQGDSAMYLCASSLFPGQGSYGYTFGSGTRLTVV.

V and J are TRBV14 and TRBJ1-1; TRBD1 matches at 7 bases. CDR3 length: 15 residues. Germline CDR1 and CDR2: SGHDN and FVKESK. J gave up 2 bases and V 2 bases, and 5 bases lay outside the gene matches. CDR3 sequence reads: CASSQLTGINTEAFF. The CDR3 DNA is TGTGCCAGCAGCCAACTGACAGGGATAAACACTGAAGCTTTCTTT.

The genes are TRBV18 and TRBJ2-1; D is ambiguous. With 3 bases removed from V and 2 bases from J, the gap between germline ends came to 11 bases. Germline V gene lookup returns CDR1 KGHSH and CDR2 LQKENI. The CDR3 spans 15 residues. In nucleotides, the CDR3 is TGTGCCAGCTCACCGCTAGGTGCCGCCTACAATGAGCAGTTCTTC. As protein: CASSPLGAAYNEQFF. The full variable domain, rest sourced from reference TRBV18 and TRBJ2-1, is NAGVMQNPRHLVRRRGQEARLRCSPMKGHSHVYWYRQLPEEGLKFMVYLQKENIIDESGMPKERFSAEFPKEGPSILRIQQVVRGDSAAYFCASSPLGAAYNEQFFGPGTRLTVL.

J is TRBJ1-2 and V is TRBV15, with D maybe TRBD1 (6 bases). Germline CDR1 LNHNV, CDR2 YYDKDF (reference sequence). The CDR3 spans 15 residues. Trimming took 4 bases from V and 4 from J, leaving 16 bases between them. CDR3 sequence reads: CATSTGGALIYGYTF. The CDR3 DNA is TGTGCCACCAGCACCGGGGGGGCTCTTATCTATGGCTACACCTTC.

In its sample, this clone was seen once. The J gene is TRBJ2-7, the V gene TRBV19; TRBD2 matches at 9 bases. The CDR3 length is 15 residues. Germline CDR1 is LNHDA and CDR2 is SQIVND (reference sequence). V shed 5 bases and J 5 bases; nucleotides not matched to a gene: 10. Here the CDR3 reads CASSPRASGIHEQYF. CDR3 DNA: TGTGCCAGTAGTCCCCGGGCTAGCGGGATCCACGAGCAGTACTTC.

CDR3 in DNA: TGTGCCAGCAGCCCTTACAGGCAGGGCACAGATACGCAGTATTTT. It specifies CASSPYRQGTDTQYF. The chain uses TRBV7-7 and TRBJ2-3, with D tentatively TRBD1 (5 bases). Trimming pared 5 bases from V and 1 base from J, leaving 13 bases between. CDR3 length: 15 residues. Germline CDR1 SSHAT, CDR2 FNYEAQ (reference sequence).